Sequencing of this T cell receptor (beta chain) was carried out in a study of T cells in localized non-small cell lung cancer. Study results and caveats: Adjacent lung held a median around 60 of the top 100 tumor clones. Those with higher blood T cell density had longer overall survival. Uninvolved adjacent lung showed higher T cell clonality than tumor. Without multi-region sequencing, intratumor heterogeneity could not be excluded.

Worth noting for this clone: Its matching antigen is unknown.

TCRdb's table, derived via immunoSEQ multiplex PCR, lists solely in-frame clones and lacks some. Of over 25,000 clones in the sample, approximately 80% are singletons; the top ten hold approximately 35%. The CDR3 totals 12 residues. Germline CDR1 is MNHEY and CDR2 is SMNVEV (reference sequence). V gave up 8 bases and J gave up 2 bases, with 8 bases separating them. The chain has TRBV27 and TRBJ2-3, with D tentatively TRBD1 (5 bases). This TCR was sampled from a male donor at least 60 years old with stage II squamous cell lung carcinoma. The sequencing used peripheral blood, collected before any cancer treatment. CDR3 in DNA: TGTGCCAGCGGCAGGGCCACAGATACGCAGTATTTT. Amino acids: CASGRATDTQYF.